Following are 14 T cell receptor beta chains from one sample sequenced in a study of T cell repertoires in cytomegalovirus infection. These receptors' antigens are unknown. In TCRdb, the reads were re-called with MiXCR into one record per CDR3 protein. Of some 130,000 distinct CDR3 sequences in the sample, over 30% were seen once. The sample here was CD8+ T cells from cultured PBMCs, taken from culture after CMV antigen stimulation. These receptors were collected from a human donor in good health (CMV status not recorded). Some clones in this sample may be carry-over from other donors' samples.

This clonotype has ten or more counts. This chain links TRBV7-8 with TRBJ1-1; 9 positions match TRBD1. With V trimmed by 3 bases and J by 1 base, 9 bases remained unmatched. Germline V gene lookup returns CDR1 SGHVS and CDR2 FQNEAQ. This CDR3 spans 17 amino acids. CDR3 sequence reads: CASSFHRDRARNTEAFF. The CDR3 nucleotides read TGTGCCAGCAGCTTTCACCGGGACAGGGCACGGAACACTGAAGCTTTCTTT.

In its sample, this clonotype was seen many times. The chain couples TRBV7-6 to TRBJ2-5, with 12 bases matching TRBD1. In germline, CDR1 is SGHVS, CDR2 FNYEAQ. The V segment lost 6 bases and the J segment 5 bases; nucleotides outside the gene matches: 7. This CDR3 has 15 residues. This CDR3 is CASSPGDRGLETQYF. In nucleotides, the CDR3 is TGTGCCAGCAGTCCTGGGGACAGGGGGCTGGAGACCCAGTACTTC.

The V gene is TRBV7-8, the J gene TRBJ2-1; 7 bases map to TRBD2. Trimming removed 5 bases from V and 9 bases from J; junction bases left unmatched: 7. The CDR3 is made up of 13 amino acids. From germline, CDR1 is SGHVS and CDR2 FQNEAQ. CDR3 amino acids: CASSLGEGPEQFF. The CDR3 DNA reads TGTGCCAGCAGCCTCGGGGAGGGGCCTGAGCAGTTCTTC.

This clonotype was observed a few times. The CDR3 is CASSSTGILVDEKLFF. The CDR3 DNA sequence: TGTGCCAGCAGTTCGACCGGGATCCTCGTTGATGAAAAACTGTTTTTT. J is TRBJ1-4 and V is TRBV6-6; D uncertain. The V end lost 4 bases, the J end lost 6 bases, and 18 bases lay between the germline ends. This CDR3 has 16 amino acids. Germline loops: CDR1 MNHNY, CDR2 SVGAGI (reference sequence).

This clonotype was observed many times. The chain couples TRBV12-3 or TRBV12-4 to TRBJ2-7; no clear D gene. The CDR3 contains 14 residues. V was clipped by 6 bases and J by 2 bases, with 14 bases between them. Here the CDR3 DNA reads TGTGCCAGCAGCCACGGTGGGATTACCTACGAGCAGTACTTC. It specifies CASSHGGITYEQYF.

The chain's CDR3 is CSASSGVFQETQYF. CDR3 nucleotides: TGCAGTGCTAGTAGCGGGGTGTTCCAAGAGACCCAGTACTTC. This chain uses TRBV20-1 with TRBJ2-5, with TRBD2 matching 8 bases. Germline CDR1 reads DFQATT; CDR2 reads SNEGSKA (reference sequence). The trim removed 3 bases at V and 1 base at J, leaving 4 bases unmatched. The CDR3 totals 14 residues.

The rearrangement joins TRBV28 to TRBJ1-5; TRBD1 is a possible D gene (6 bases). Between the trimmed V and J ends, which lost 1 base and 5 bases, there was a span of 15 bases. This CDR3 has 16 residues. The germline CDR1 and CDR2 sequences are MDHEN and SYDVKM. CDR3 nucleotides: TGTGCCAGCAGTTTATACGGGGGCTGGGGGGATCAGCCCCAGCATTTT. The encoded protein is CASSLYGGWGDQPQHF.

This clonotype occurred a few times. The chain is built from TRBV4-1 and TRBJ1-1; D unresolved. CDR3 size: 12 residues. V lost 0 bases, J lost 11 bases, and 10 bases lay in between. Germline V lookup: CDR1 MGHRA, CDR2 YSYEKL. The CDR3 nucleotides are TGCGCCAGCAGCCAAGACGGAAGGGCGGCTTTCTTT. Amino acids: CASSQDGRAAFF.

The genes are TRBV4-1 and TRBJ2-1; 13 positions match TRBD2. Germline assignment: CDR1 MGHRA and CDR2 YSYEKL. The CDR3 runs to 16 residues. The ends lost 1 base at V and 9 bases at J; junction bases unmatched: 6. The CDR3 spells CASSQVTSGGAGEQFF. CDR3 coding DNA: TGCGCCAGCAGCCAAGTTACTAGCGGGGGGGCAGGTGAGCAGTTCTTC.

This chain joins TRBV29-1 and TRBJ1-1; possible D gene TRBD1, 6 bases. The V and J ends lost 6 bases and 3 bases respectively, with 14 bases between them. The CDR3 consists of 13 residues. Looked up from germline, CDR1 is SQVTM and CDR2 is ANQGSEA. The CDR3 protein is CSVAQGPDTEAFF. Written as DNA, the CDR3 is TGCAGCGTGGCACAGGGACCCGACACTGAAGCTTTCTTT.

This clonotype occurred once. CDR3 sequence (DNA): TGTGCCAGCAGCGTAGGGGAGGGCCAGGGGAGGGATACGCAGTATTTT. It codes for CASSVGEGQGRDTQYF. The genes are TRBV9 and TRBJ2-3; tentatively, D is TRBD2 (7 bases). Germline V gene data show CDR1 as SGDLS and CDR2 as YYNGEE. The CDR3 is 16 residues long. V was shortened by 0 bases and J by 6 bases, with 17 bases between the two germline ends.

This chain connects TRBV18 to TRBJ1-3, with a tentative D call TRBD1 (6 bases). Germline V gives CDR1 KGHSH, CDR2 LQKENI. The CDR3 loop spans 17 amino acids. The V and J ends lost 3 bases and 0 bases respectively, with 15 bases between them. CDR3 in amino acids: CASSPRYRDGSGNTIYF. The CDR3 coding sequence is TGTGCCAGCTCACCCAGGTACAGGGATGGCTCTGGAAACACCATATATTTT.

At least ten counts were recorded for this clonotype. This chain links TRBV4-1 with TRBJ2-1; a weak D match, TRBD2 (5 bases). The V and J ends lost 0 bases and 2 bases respectively, with 8 bases between them. Germline V gives CDR1 MGHRA, CDR2 YSYEKL. The CDR3 has 15 amino acids. CDR3 DNA: TGCGCCAGCAGCCAAGAAACCGGGACCTACAATGAGCAGTTCTTC. Translating gives CASSQETGTYNEQFF.

The chain uses TRBV9 and TRBJ1-1; 8 bases match TRBD1. Trimming removed 3 bases from V and 3 bases from J; junction bases left unmatched: 7. The length of the CDR3 is 15 residues. Germline CDR1 SGDLS, CDR2 YYNGEE. The chain's CDR3 is CASSGLQGVDTEAFF. DNA of the CDR3: TGTGCCAGCAGCGGTCTACAGGGGGTGGACACTGAAGCTTTCTTT. The entire variable domain, with the rest obtained from reference TRBV9 and TRBJ1-1, is as follows: DSGVTQTPKHLITATGQRVTLRCSPRSGDLSVYWYQQSLDQGLQFLIQYYNGEERAKGNILERFSAQQFPDLHSELNLSSLELGDSALYFCASSGLQGVDTEAFFGQGTRLTVV.